These T cell receptor beta chains were read from a single sample in a study of glioma-infiltrating T cells. In TCRdb, the multiplex PCR reads were re-called with MiXCR into one record per CDR3 protein. The sample records over 80,000 distinct CDR3 sequences, roughly 37% being singletons. The sequenced sample consisted of glioma tissue, nonneoplastic brain tissue, or PBMCs (not recorded which). The receptor set was obtained from a human donor with low-grade glioma or glioblastoma, undergoing nonglioma brain surgery, or in good health (not recorded which). The CDR3 runs from the conserved cysteine through the conserved F or W. A D gene is named only where the DNA matches it firmly. Rows give clone size only sometimes, using once, few, many, or a class for an expanded clone.

DNA: TGTGCCAGCAGTTTTACAGGGGGAGAGCGCGAGCAGTACTTC
CDR3: CASSFTGGEREQYF
size: NA
D: TRBD1
V: TRBV27
J: TRBJ2-7

DNA: TGTGCCAGCAGCATAGCGGGGGGCACTGAAGCTTTCTTT
CDR3: CASSIAGGTEAFF
size: many
D: NA
V: TRBV2
J: TRBJ1-1

DNA: TGTGCCAGCAGCTCACGTGTTGGGTACACCATATATTTT
CDR3: CASSSRVGYTIYF
size: many
D: NA
V: TRBV7-2
J: TRBJ1-3

DNA: TGTGCCAGCAGCCCCAGGACTAGCGGGAATTGGGAGACCCAGTACTTC
CDR3: CASSPRTSGNWETQYF
size: many
D: TRBD2
V: TRBV6-2/TRBV6-3
J: TRBJ2-5

DNA: TGCTGTGCTAGAGTTGGCAGGAACGCAGATACGCAGTATTTT
CDR3: CCARVGRNADTQYF
size: NA
D: NA
V: TRBV20-1
J: TRBJ2-3

DNA: TGTGCCAGCAACCCCCCCCCCTACAATGAGCAGTTCTTC
CDR3: CASNPPPYNEQFF
size: many
D: NA
V: TRBV7-8
J: TRBJ2-1

DNA: TGTGCCAGCAGACGTTCGAGTGGACCTACCTGCGAGCAATACTTC
CDR3: CASRRSSGPTCEQYF
size: NA
D: NA
V: TRBV12-3/TRBV12-4
J: TRBJ2-7

DNA: TGCAGTGCTAGCGGCCGGCGGTCTAGCGTCAATGAGCAGTTCTTC
CDR3: CSASGRRSSVNEQFF
size: NA
D: NA
V: TRBV20-1
J: TRBJ2-1

DNA: TGTGCCAGCAGCCGGACAGGGGGCGGATACAATAAGCAGTTCTTC
CDR3: CASSRTGGGYNKQFF
size: NA
D: TRBD1
V: TRBV12-3/TRBV12-4
J: TRBJ2-1

DNA: TGTGCCATCAGTGGGCTAGCGGGAGCTGAGCAGTTCTTC
CDR3: CAISGLAGAEQFF
size: NA
D: TRBD2
V: TRBV10-3
J: TRBJ2-1

DNA: TGTGCCAGCAGCTTACGGGGGCAGTGCACTGAAGCTTTCTTT
CDR3: CASSLRGQCTEAFF
size: NA
D: NA
V: TRBV7-3
J: TRBJ1-1

DNA: TGCGCCAGCAGCTTGGCGGACAGCACAGATACGCAGTATTTT
CDR3: CASSLADSTDTQYF
size: many
D: NA
V: TRBV5-1
J: TRBJ2-3

DNA: TGTGCCAGCAGCTTAGTGGCCGGCACCTACGAGCAGTACTTC
CDR3: CASSLVAGTYEQYF
size: many
D: NA
V: TRBV5-1
J: TRBJ2-7

DNA: TGTGCCAGCAGTGGTGAGACTAGGCCCCTTAGCTCCTACAATGAGCAGTTCTTC
CDR3: CASSGETRPLSSYNEQFF
size: many
D: NA
V: TRBV28
J: TRBJ2-1

DNA: TGTGCCAGCAGTTCAGGAGGGGGATACAATGAGCAGTTCTTC
CDR3: CASSSGGGYNEQFF
size: NA
D: NA
V: TRBV27
J: TRBJ2-1

DNA: TGTGCCAGCAGGGGCTACGCCGGGATTTCTTACGAGCAGTACTTC
CDR3: CASRGYAGISYEQYF
size: NA
D: NA
V: TRBV7-2
J: TRBJ2-7

DNA: TGCGCCAGCAGCTTGGGAGGAAAAAATGAGCAGTTCTTC
CDR3: CASSLGGKNEQFF
size: many
D: NA
V: TRBV5-1
J: TRBJ2-1

DNA: TGTGCCAGCACTCAGCCGGGACTAGCAATCTACGAGCAGTACTTC
CDR3: CASTQPGLAIYEQYF
size: NA
D: TRBD2
V: TRBV27
J: TRBJ2-7

DNA: TGTGCCACCTCTCTAGGTGGCTATGGCCACACCTTC
CDR3: CATSLGGYGHTF
size: NA
D: NA
V: TRBV3-1
J: TRBJ1-2

DNA: TGTGCCAGCAGTTTAGCTAGCGGCGGGACACCCTACAATGAGCAGTTCTTC
CDR3: CASSLASGGTPYNEQFF
size: NA
D: NA
V: TRBV12-3/TRBV12-4
J: TRBJ2-1

DNA: TGTGCCATCAGACACCGGGACTATTACAATGAGCAGTTCTTC
CDR3: CAIRHRDYYNEQFF
size: NA
D: TRBD2
V: TRBV10-3
J: TRBJ2-1

DNA: TGCGCCAGCAGCCAACGATCAGGGGGAACCAATGAAAAACTGTTTTTT
CDR3: CASSQRSGGTNEKLFF
size: NA
D: TRBD1
V: TRBV4-1
J: TRBJ1-4

DNA: TGCAGTGCTCCGGACAAAAATAGCAATCAGCCCCGGCATTTT
CDR3: CSAPDKNSNQPRHF
size: once
D: NA
V: TRBV20-1
J: TRBJ1-5

DNA: TGTGCCAGCAGTTTAACCCACCTAGCGAACACCGGGGAGCTGTTTTTT
CDR3: CASSLTHLANTGELFF
size: once
D: NA
V: TRBV28
J: TRBJ2-2

DNA: TGCAGTGCTAGTGGACTAGCGGGGATGAATGAGCAGTTCTTC
CDR3: CSASGLAGMNEQFF
size: many
D: TRBD2
V: TRBV20-1
J: TRBJ2-1

DNA: TGCGCCAGCAGGCAGAATAGCAATCAGCCCCAGCATTTT
CDR3: CASRQNSNQPQHF
size: many
D: NA
V: TRBV10-2
J: TRBJ1-5

DNA: TGTGCCAGCAGCCCCCTTGGTAGCGGGGACAAAGAGACCCAGTACTTC
CDR3: CASSPLGSGDKETQYF
size: many
D: TRBD2
V: TRBV14
J: TRBJ2-5

DNA: TGTGCCAGCAGTTTATGGGGGGGACGCACAGATACGCAGTATTTT
CDR3: CASSLWGGRTDTQYF
size: many
D: TRBD2
V: TRBV27
J: TRBJ2-3

DNA: TGTGCCAGCAGACCCGACGGGTACACAGATACGCGGTATTTT
CDR3: CASRPDGYTDTRYF
size: many
D: NA
V: TRBV6-2/TRBV6-3
J: TRBJ2-3

DNA: TGTGCCAGTAGTAGACAACAGGGGGCGGTCGGGGAGCTGTTTTTT
CDR3: CASSRQQGAVGELFF
size: many
D: TRBD1
V: TRBV19
J: TRBJ2-2

DNA: TGCGCCAGCAGCTTGGCCACAGGGGCCATCTACGAGCAGTACTTC
CDR3: CASSLATGAIYEQYF
size: many
D: TRBD1
V: TRBV5-1
J: TRBJ2-7

DNA: TGTGCCAGCAGCTCTCTAGCGGGGCGGACAGATACGCAGTATTTT
CDR3: CASSSLAGRTDTQYF
size: NA
D: TRBD2
V: TRBV7-2
J: TRBJ2-3

DNA: TGCAGGGCCACGGACAGGGTTTCACCACTCCACTTT
CDR3: CRATDRVSPLHF
size: NA
D: TRBD1
V: TRBV20-1
J: TRBJ1-6

DNA: TGTGCCAGCGGGAGCCGACAGAGCGACGGCTACACCTTC
CDR3: CASGSRQSDGYTF
size: NA
D: NA
V: TRBV7-7
J: TRBJ1-2

DNA: TGTGCCAGCAGCTTAGCCCCGACCACAGATACGCAGTATTTT
CDR3: CASSLAPTTDTQYF
size: many
D: NA
V: TRBV7-6
J: TRBJ2-3

DNA: TGTGCCAGCACCCCCTTGATGCCGAACACTGAAGCTTTCTTT
CDR3: CASTPLMPNTEAFF
size: NA
D: NA
V: TRBV5-5
J: TRBJ1-1

DNA: TGTGCTAGTAGTACAACAGGGGGATCTGGCTACACCTTC
CDR3: CASSTTGGSGYTF
size: once
D: TRBD1
V: TRBV19
J: TRBJ1-2

DNA: TGCAGTGCTACCACTGGCTCCCCCACAGATACGCAGTATTTT
CDR3: CSATTGSPTDTQYF
size: many
D: NA
V: TRBV20-1
J: TRBJ2-3

DNA: TGTGCCAGCATTAGGACAAGGAACAATGAGCAGTTCTTC
CDR3: CASIRTRNNEQFF
size: many
D: NA
V: TRBV6-1
J: TRBJ2-1

DNA: TGTGCCAGCAGGGCAGGACAGGGCAATTCACCCCTCCACTTT
CDR3: CASRAGQGNSPLHF
size: NA
D: TRBD1
V: TRBV6-2/TRBV6-3
J: TRBJ1-6

DNA: TGTGCCAGTAGTCTTCGGGACTTCCAAGAGACCCAGTACTTC
CDR3: CASSLRDFQETQYF
size: many
D: NA
V: TRBV19
J: TRBJ2-5

DNA: TGTGCCAGTAGTATCTCCCGGGACACCGGGGAGCTGTTTTTT
CDR3: CASSISRDTGELFF
size: many
D: NA
V: TRBV19
J: TRBJ2-2

DNA: TGTGCCAGGAGTCGCCCTCCCGGGGAGCTGTTTTTT
CDR3: CARSRPPGELFF
size: NA
D: NA
V: TRBV6-1
J: TRBJ2-2

DNA: TGCGCCAGCAGCTTGCCAGGGGTGGGCGAGCAGTACTTC
CDR3: CASSLPGVGEQYF
size: many
D: NA
V: TRBV5-1
J: TRBJ2-7

DNA: TGTGCCAGCTCCTCGACAGGGGATTTTCCCTATGGCTACACCTTC
CDR3: CASSSTGDFPYGYTF
size: once
D: TRBD1
V: TRBV3-1
J: TRBJ1-2